The rows below give T cell receptor beta chains drawn from one sample of a study of cytomegalovirus exposure and HLA in healthy donors. Profiled with immunoSEQ multiplex PCR; TCRdb holds only in-frame clones, not every one. Found here are some 200,000 clones, approximately 59% of them singletons; the top ten hold 2.5% to 3%. The sample consisted of PBMCs. The origin of the receptors is a man in his forties in good health and CMV-seronegative. Both conserved end residues are part of each CDR3.

v_call	j_call	cdr3_aa
TRBV18	TRBJ1-5	CASSPDRGGPQHF
TRBV11-2	TRBJ2-5	CASSFEGAMRETQYF
TRBV10-3	TRBJ1-1	CAIRTETDNTEAFF
TRBV19	TRBJ2-3	CASSVRGSGDTQYF
TRBV30	TRBJ1-4	CAWHRVGEKLFF
TRBV9	TRBJ2-6	CASSVPTGAGANVLTF
TRBV5-4	TRBJ2-3	CASSIQRTGGTDTQYF
TRBV5-1	TRBJ2-3	CASSLDARATDTQYF
TRBV5-6	TRBJ2-5	CASSFRQGLETQYF
TRBV5-1	TRBJ2-7	CASSLGGQGRTYEQYF
TRBV5-1	.	CASSLGTNRDSEQYF
TRBV7-9	TRBJ1-1	CASVPSSTTGNTEAFF
TRBV6-1	TRBJ2-3	CASSEGQGADTQYF
TRBV11-2	TRBJ2-2	CASSLLAGLAGELFF
TRBV7-9	TRBJ1-5	CASSRESNQPQHF
TRBV7-2	.	CASSLAGLSSYEQYF
TRBV2	TRBJ1-1	CASSEYMRNTEAFF
TRBV13	TRBJ2-1	CASSLSVWASGKSSSYNEQFF
TRBV29-1	TRBJ2-5	CSVVASGRETQYF
TRBV5-1	TRBJ1-1	CASSLYGGSTEAFF
TRBV6-5	TRBJ2-7	CASRPDQTGHYEQYF
TRBV5-1	TRBJ2-5	CASSWGRVGGQETQYF
TRBV7-2	TRBJ2-6	CASRLAGGSSGANVLTF
TRBV19	TRBJ2-1	CASSRGTSGSSYNEQFF
TRBV21-1	TRBJ1-4	CASEGFREKLFF
TRBV27	TRBJ1-6	CASSLESTGASPLHF
TRBV7-9	TRBJ1-1	CSSSLFDSNTEAFF
TRBV9	TRBJ2-2	CASSVKAGGELFF
TRBV13	TRBJ2-7	CASSSTGTSGTYEQYF
TRBV2	TRBJ2-7	CASSPRTSGSHEQYF